This T cell receptor (beta chain) was profiled in a study of T cells in localized non-small cell lung cancer. Overall study results and limits: A median of about 54 of the top 100 tumor clones appeared in adjacent lung, which was paired and uninvolved.

Only in-frame clones appear in the TCRdb table, and some are missing; sequencing was by immunoSEQ multiplex PCR. The sample lists approximately 4,000 clones; roughly 40% were seen once. CDR1 and CDR2 from the germline V gene are MNHGY and SAAAGT. Trimming pared 5 bases from V and 0 bases from J, leaving 7 bases between. The CDR3 spans 13 residues. This clone has more than one count but fewer than ten. Its antigen remains unidentified. The V gene is TRBV6-8, the J gene TRBJ1-1; a weak D match, TRBD1 (5 bases). The clonotype comes from a woman aged 35 to 69 with stage I lung adenocarcinoma. The sequencing here drew on lung tumor tissue, taken before any cancer treatment. CDR3 DNA sequence: TGTGCCAGCAGTCGGGGGATGAACACTGAAGCTTTCTTT. Protein sequence: CASSRGMNTEAFF.